This TCR beta chain derives from a study of shared clonotypes between healthy human individuals. Study-wide findings and caveats: Clonotype sharing across several donors was observed for about 5.5% of naive CD4 clonotypes.

The V gene's germline CDR1 is SNHLY and CDR2 FYNNEI. The CDR3 length is 13 residues. The V gene lost 5 bases and the J gene lost 0 bases, with 8 bases spanning the gap. This clone has only one observation. What it binds is not known. The table came from immunoSEQ multiplex PCR; TCRdb's copy has only in-frame clones and leaves some out. The table records approximately 590,000 clones, just under 97% of them present only once. CD8 cells regarded as naive lacked CD45RO, were positively chosen for CCR7, and omitted terminally differentiated effector memory CD45RA+ cells. The rearrangement uses TRBV2 and TRBJ2-7, with D hard to call. The sequenced sample was naive CD8+ T cells sorted from blood. The receptor was derived from a young woman in good health. CDR3 amino acids: CASSFHSSYEQYF. CDR3 sequence (DNA): TGTGCCAGCAGTTTTCATAGCTCCTACGAGCAGTACTTC.